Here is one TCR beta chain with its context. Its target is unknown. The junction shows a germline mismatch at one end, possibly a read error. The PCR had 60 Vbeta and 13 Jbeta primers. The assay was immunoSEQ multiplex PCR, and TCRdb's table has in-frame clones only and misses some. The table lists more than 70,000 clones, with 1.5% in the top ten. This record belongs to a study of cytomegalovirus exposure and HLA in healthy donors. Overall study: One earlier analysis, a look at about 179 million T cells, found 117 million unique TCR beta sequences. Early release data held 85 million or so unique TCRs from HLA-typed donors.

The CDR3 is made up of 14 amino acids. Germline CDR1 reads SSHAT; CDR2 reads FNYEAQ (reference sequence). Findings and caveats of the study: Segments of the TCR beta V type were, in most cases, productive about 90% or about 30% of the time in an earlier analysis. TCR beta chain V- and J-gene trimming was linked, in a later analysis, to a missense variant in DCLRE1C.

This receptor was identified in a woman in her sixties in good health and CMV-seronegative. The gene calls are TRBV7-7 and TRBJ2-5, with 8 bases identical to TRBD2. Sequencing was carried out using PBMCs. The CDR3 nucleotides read TGTGCTAGCAGCTTAGCATCCGGGGGGGGGACCCAGTACTTC. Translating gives CASSLASGGGTQYF.